The 20 T cell receptor beta chains given below trace back to one sample, sequenced in a study of T cell repertoires in cytomegalovirus infection. TCRdb called the reads again in MiXCR, with one record for every CDR3 protein. The sample contains about 190,000 distinct CDR3 sequences, roughly 27% of which appear only once. The material sequenced was PBMCs. These receptors came from a human donor in good health (CMV status not recorded). Some clones in this sample may be carry-over from other donors' samples.

The CDR3 loop reads CASSSERGLNTEAFF. Here the CDR3 DNA reads TGTGCCAGCAGTTCCGAACGGGGGCTGAACACTGAAGCTTTCTTT. V and J are TRBV6-6 and TRBJ1-1; D is possibly TRBD1 (6 bases). The CDR3 is 15 amino acids. Germline values: CDR1 MNHNY, CDR2 SVGAGI (reference sequence). The V gene lost 4 bases and the J gene lost 0 bases, with 12 bases spanning the gap.

This sequence joins TRBV5-1 and TRBJ2-7, with 11 nucleotides matching TRBD1. The length of the CDR3 is 12 residues. The trim removed 4 bases at V and 9 bases at J, leaving 3 bases unmatched. Germline values: CDR1 SGHRS, CDR2 YFSETQ. The CDR3 region is CASSPGTGGQYF. The CDR3 DNA follows: TGCGCCAGCAGCCCCGGGACAGGGGGGCAGTACTTC.

This clonotype was counted only a few times. V is TRBV7-2 and J is TRBJ2-3; TRBD1 aligns across 7 bases. CDR1 is SGHTA, CDR2 FQGNSA, per germline. J gave up 0 bases and V 5 bases, and 2 bases lay outside the gene matches. The CDR3 loop spans 14 amino acids. This chain's CDR3 is CASSQQGSTDTQYF. CDR3 coding DNA: TGTGCCAGCAGCCAACAGGGGAGCACAGATACGCAGTATTTT.

The chain links TRBV2 to TRBJ2-2, with TRBD2 matching over 9 bases. The CDR3 covers 13 residues. Germline lookup yields CDR1 SNHLY and CDR2 FYNNEI. The junction had 2 bases not matched to a gene; V was cut back by 7 bases and J by 5 bases. The CDR3 spells CASKRGETGELFF. CDR3 nucleotide sequence: TGTGCCAGCAAGCGGGGGGAGACCGGGGAGCTGTTTTTT.

The chain is built from TRBV25-1 and TRBJ2-1; no clear D. Germline lookup yields CDR1 MGHDK and CDR2 SYGVNS. The CDR3 covers 13 residues. V was cut by 4 bases and J by 8 bases, with 12 bases left in between. DNA for the CDR3: TGTGCCAGCAGTGGGTGGGCCGATGATGAGCAGTTCTTC. This encodes CASSGWADDEQFF.

This chain connects TRBV5-1 to TRBJ1-1; a possible D gene is TRBD1 (6 bases). Trimming took off 1 base at V and 2 bases at J, with 12 bases between the two ends. The germline gives CDR1 SGHRS, CDR2 YFSETQ. The CDR3 extends over 15 amino acids. CDR3 loop: CASSLLPGGNTEAFF. The CDR3 DNA is TGCGCCAGCAGCTTGTTACCGGGGGGCAACACTGAAGCTTTCTTT.

This clonotype was counted a single time. A much larger clone differs from this one at a single base, so this may be a read error. This chain uses TRBV7-2 with TRBJ1-1; no definite D call. CDR1 and CDR2 from the germline V gene are SGHTA and FQGNSA. This CDR3 comprises 13 residues. CDR3 sequence: CASSLYRGTEAYF. For the CDR3, the DNA is TGTGCCAGCAGCTTATATCGAGGAACTGAAGCTTACTTT. The variable domain in full, with the rest retrieved from reference TRBV7-2 and TRBJ1-1, is GAGVSQSPSNKVTEKGKDVELRCDPISGHTALYWYRQSLGQGLEFLIYFQGNSAPDKSGLPSDRFSAERTGGSVSTLTIQRTQQEDSAVYLCASSLYRGTEAYFGQGTRLTVV.

This chain joins TRBV29-1 and TRBJ2-3; 11 nucleotides line up with TRBD2. CDR1 and CDR2 (germline): SQVTM, ANQGSEA. The CDR3 runs 16 residues. Trimming took 2 bases from V and 9 from J; bases not matched to a gene: 13. The CDR3 DNA follows: TGCAGCGTTGAAACCGGAATTAGCGGGGGGGCGCGGACGCAGTATTTT. Residues: CSVETGISGGARTQYF.

This clonotype was detected only a few times. The chain links TRBV10-3 to TRBJ2-3; D might be TRBD1 or TRBD2, each matching 5 bases. Per germline, CDR1 ENHRY and CDR2 SYGVKD. The CDR3 covers 15 residues. The germline V and J ends were trimmed by 7 bases and 1 base, with 15 bases remaining between them. CDR3 sequence: CAINYRDQGTDTQYF. The CDR3 nucleotides are TGTGCCATCAACTACCGGGACCAAGGCACAGATACGCAGTATTTT.

This clonotype was observed a few times. V gene TRBV12-3 or TRBV12-4 combines with J gene TRBJ2-7, with D hard to call. V was trimmed by 8 bases and J by 0 bases, leaving 17 bases between them. This CDR3 is built from 15 residues. CDR3 sequence reads: CASSRSGSLSYEQYF. CDR3 sequence (DNA): TGTGCCAGCTCCCGGAGTGGGTCCCTCTCCTACGAGCAGTACTTC.

This clonotype was picked up one time. The chain links TRBV5-1 to TRBJ1-1, with D hard to call. This CDR3 region has 15 residues. Germline loops: CDR1 SGHRS, CDR2 YFSETQ. V lost 1 base and J lost 0, with 10 bases in between. This CDR3 is CASSLRSPMNTEAFF. CDR3 sequence (DNA): TGCGCCAGCAGCTTGAGAAGTCCTATGAACACTGAAGCTTTCTTT.

The J gene is TRBJ1-5, the V gene TRBV6-5, with D maybe TRBD1 (5 bases). The CDR3 is made up of 15 amino acids. The germline gives CDR1 MNHEY, CDR2 SVGAGI. The germline V and J ends were trimmed by 3 bases and 7 bases, with 16 bases remaining between them. The CDR3: CASSYNGDSGQPQHF. Here the CDR3 DNA reads TGTGCCAGCAGTTATAACGGCGACAGCGGCCAGCCCCAGCATTTT.

In its sample, this clonotype was seen many times. J is TRBJ1-5 and V is TRBV7-6, with 9 bases matching TRBD1. J was trimmed by 3 bases and V by 5 bases; bases with no gene match: 8. The CDR3 spans 16 residues. Per the germline V gene, CDR1 is SGHVS and CDR2 is FNYEAQ. The CDR3 DNA is TGTGCCAGCAGCCTCCGGGACAGGGCGCTCAATCAGCCCCAGCATTTT. Protein sequence: CASSLRDRALNQPQHF.

This clonotype was recorded many times. The chain has TRBV7-6 and TRBJ1-1; D might be TRBD1 (5 bases). V was shortened by 8 bases and J by 1 base, with 11 bases between the two germline ends. This CDR3 region has 13 residues. Germline V lookup: CDR1 SGHVS, CDR2 FNYEAQ. CDR3 coding DNA: TGTGCCAGCGGGGCCGACAGGAACACTGAAGCTTTCTTT. Its translation: CASGADRNTEAFF.

CDR3 residues: CASSLSPGEQYF. The CDR3 nucleotides are TGTGCCAGCAGTTTATCCCCGGGGGAGCAGTACTTC. This chain joins TRBV27 and TRBJ2-7; D might be TRBD2 (5 bases). The germline CDR1 and CDR2 sequences are MNHEY and SMNVEV (reference sequence). CDR3 length: 12 residues. V was shortened by 0 bases and J by 7 bases, with 7 bases between the two germline ends.

On this clonotype itself: At one end, the junction sequence differs from germline, possibly due to a read error. This sequence joins TRBV4-3 and TRBJ1-1, with 8 bases identical to TRBD1. This CDR3 is built from 14 residues. CDR1 and CDR2 (germline): LGHNA, YSLEER. The CDR3 sequence is CASSQRTGNTEAFF. CDR3 nucleotides: TGCGCCAGCAGCCAACGGACAGGGAACACTGAAGCCTTCTTT.

The chain employs TRBV5-1 and TRBJ1-1, with 9 bases that match TRBD1. V was pared by 0 bases and J by 7 bases, with 4 bases of the junction left unmatched. The CDR3 runs 14 residues. Germline values: CDR1 SGHRS, CDR2 YFSETQ. CDR3: CASSLDGQGLEAFF. The CDR3 DNA sequence: TGCGCCAGCAGCTTGGACGGACAGGGGCTTGAAGCTTTCTTT.

This clonotype was seen only a few times. The V gene is TRBV7-8, the J gene TRBJ2-7; tentative D call: TRBD1 (7 bases). Germline-derived CDR1 and CDR2 are SGHVS and FQNEAQ. The CDR3 covers 14 residues. V was pared by 3 bases and J by 1 base, with 10 bases between. CDR3 nucleotide sequence: TGTGCCAGCAGCTTCGCAGGGGGGTCCTACGAGCAGTACTTC. Its translation is CASSFAGGSYEQYF.

This clonotype was seen ten or more times. V and J are TRBV7-2 and TRBJ2-5; 9 positions match TRBD2. Germline lookup yields CDR1 SGHTA and CDR2 FQGNSA. The CDR3 has 19 amino acids. The V gene end was trimmed by 3 bases and the J gene end by 5 bases; junction bases not matched to a gene: 19. The CDR3 DNA follows: TGTGCCAGCAGCTTTACAGCGGTGCGGGCGGGGGGGCCGGGCGAGACCCAGTACTTC. This translates into CASSFTAVRAGGPGETQYF.

This clonotype turned up a few times. The chain is built from TRBV4-2 and TRBJ1-1; D unresolved. The V gene's germline CDR1 is LGHNA and CDR2 YNFKEQ. V lost 0 bases to trimming and J lost 0 bases, with 11 bases between them. The CDR3 totals 16 residues. CDR3 amino acids: CASSQESVGLNTEAFF. The CDR3 DNA follows: TGTGCCAGCAGCCAAGAGTCGGTAGGATTGAACACTGAAGCTTTCTTT.